These 14 T cell receptor beta chains were all obtained from the same sample, sequenced in a study of T cells after yellow fever vaccination. A single record per CDR3 protein comes from TCRdb applying MiXCR to the 5' RACE reads. Of some 560,000 distinct CDR3 sequences in the sample, about a fifth were seen once. The sample was PBMCs, taken 15 days after the yellow fever booster vaccination. These receptors all stem from a man aged 25-45 years who received the YFV17D yellow fever vaccine.

This chain connects TRBV5-1 to TRBJ2-2; D not certain. Germline V CDR1 and CDR2: SGHRS, YFSETQ. V lost 4 bases and J lost 4, with 14 bases in between. The CDR3 covers 15 residues. Written as DNA, the CDR3 is TGCGCCAGCAGCCTAGGACCCTCGCCCACCGGGGAGCTGTTTTTT. Translated: CASSLGPSPTGELFF.

Worth noting for this clonotype: This CDR3 is missing its conserved last phenylalanine or tryptophan, likely due to a read error. The rearrangement uses TRBV6-5 and TRBJ2-7; D perhaps matches TRBD2 (6 bases). Germline V CDR1 and CDR2: MNHEY, SVGAGI. CDR3 length: 12 residues. With 8 bases removed from V and 4 bases from J, the gap between germline ends came to 12 bases. The CDR3 here is CASGRAGYEQYI. The DNA for the CDR3 is TGTGCCAGCGGCCGCGCGGGATACGAGCAGTACATC.

This clonotype was observed a handful of times. The chain uses TRBV3-1 and TRBJ1-1; D is uncertain. The CDR3 length is 15 residues. V dropped 1 base and J dropped 2 bases, with 11 bases sitting between them. CDR1 and CDR2 (germline): LGHDT, YNNKEL (reference sequence). The CDR3 reads CASSQAEWKNTEAFF. The CDR3 region has the DNA TGTGCCAGCAGCCAAGCGGAGTGGAAAAACACTGAAGCTTTCTTT.

The gene calls are TRBV29-1 and TRBJ2-5; TRBD2 agrees at 8 bases. Germline V gene sequence: CDR1 SQVTM, CDR2 ANQGSEA. This CDR3 has 16 residues. Germline trimming cut 5 bases from V and 0 bases from J; bases unmatched to any gene: 11. CDR3 coding DNA: TGCAGCGTTTTGTTCCTAGCGGGTTCGTACCAAGAGACCCAGTACTTC. Translated, it gives CSVLFLAGSYQETQYF.

This clonotype was seen at least ten times. The chain joins TRBV7-2 to TRBJ2-7, with D maybe TRBD2 (7 bases). The CDR3 is made up of 13 amino acids. Per the germline V gene, CDR1 is SGHTA and CDR2 is FQGNSA. The germline V and J ends were trimmed by 6 bases and 4 bases, with 13 bases remaining between them. This CDR3 reads CASRQGLPYEQYF. The CDR3 coding sequence is TGTGCCAGCAGACAGGGACTACCGTACGAGCAGTACTTC. Based on the CDR3 plus reference TRBV7-2 and TRBJ2-7, the full variable domain is GAGVSQSPSNKVTEKGKDVELRCDPISGHTALYWYRQSLGQGLEFLIYFQGNSAPDKSGLPSDRFSAERTGGSVSTLTIQRTQQEDSAVYLCASRQGLPYEQYFGPGTRLTVT.

The chain links TRBV28 to TRBJ2-4; D might be TRBD2 (6 bases). Germline-derived CDR1 and CDR2 are MDHEN and SYDVKM. CDR3 length: 19 amino acids. Trimming cost V 6 bases and J 0 bases, with 24 bases left between them. The CDR3 here is CASRTTNHPGDVAKNIQYF. CDR3 DNA sequence: TGTGCCAGCAGAACCACAAATCACCCGGGGGACGTAGCCAAAAACATTCAGTACTTC.

In this sample, this clonotype turned up a few times. The chain couples TRBV5-5 to TRBJ2-7; D is perhaps TRBD2 (6 bases). Germline values: CDR1 SGHKS, CDR2 YYEKEE (reference sequence). The V end was cut by 1 base, the J end by 3 bases, with 20 bases between. There are 17 residues in the CDR3. The CDR3 region is CASSLNAAGLHYYEQYF. As DNA, the CDR3 is TGTGCCAGCAGCTTGAATGCGGCGGGACTTCACTACTACGAGCAGTACTTC. Filled out from reference TRBV5-5 and TRBJ2-7, the complete variable domain reads DAGVTQSPTHLIKTRGQQVTLRCSPISGHKSVSWYQQVLGQGPQFIFQYYEKEERGRGNFPDRFSARQFPNYSSELNVNALLLGDSALYLCASSLNAAGLHYYEQYFGPGTRLTVT.

This clonotype showed up just a few times. The J gene is TRBJ1-6, the V gene TRBV14; 7 nucleotides match TRBD1. This CDR3 contains 16 residues. V lost 4 bases, J lost 5 bases, and 8 bases stayed unmatched. Germline lookup yields CDR1 SGHDN and CDR2 FVKESK. CDR3: CASSPFRQGHNSPLHF. The CDR3 nucleotides read TGTGCCAGCAGCCCTTTTCGACAGGGCCATAATTCACCCCTCCACTTT.

This clonotype was seen more than once but under ten times. The J gene is TRBJ2-5, the V gene TRBV9; D may correspond to TRBD1 or TRBD2 (5 bases each). The V end was cut by 0 bases, the J end by 1 base, with 10 bases between. Germline V CDR1 and CDR2: SGDLS, YYNGEE. The CDR3 loop spans 15 amino acids. DNA of the CDR3: TGTGCCAGCAGCGTAGGAGGGACCCCCCAAGAGACCCAGTACTTC. This translates into CASSVGGTPQETQYF.

This clonotype was seen repeatedly, ten times or more. V gene TRBV20-1 combines with J gene TRBJ1-6, with D maybe TRBD1 (5 bases). This CDR3 has 15 residues. Germline V gene sequence: CDR1 DFQATT, CDR2 SNEGSKA (reference sequence). Trimming pared 3 bases from V and 5 bases from J, leaving 14 bases between. The CDR3 loop is CSARGLGLNNSPLHF. The DNA for the CDR3 is TGCAGTGCTAGGGGACTGGGACTGAATAATTCACCCCTCCACTTT.

V and J are TRBV29-1 and TRBJ2-1; D unclear. The CDR3 sequence is 12 residues long. CDR1 is SQVTM and CDR2 is ANQGSEA in the germline V gene. With 7 bases removed from V and 8 bases from J, the gap between germline ends came to 15 bases. DNA of the CDR3: TGCAGCGCCCTGCCCCGTACGGATGAGCAGTTCTTC. As protein: CSALPRTDEQFF.

This clonotype was seen a few times. The chain couples TRBV20-1 to TRBJ2-1; 8 bases agree with TRBD2. The CDR3 is 15 residues long. Germline V lookup: CDR1 DFQATT, CDR2 SNEGSKA (reference sequence). V dropped 3 bases and J dropped 6; count of bases not matched to a gene: 10. The CDR3 coding sequence is TGCAGTGCTAGCCCCGCCGGGGGGGCACGCAATGAGCAGTTCTTC. This sequence encodes CSASPAGGARNEQFF.

The chain uses TRBV6-2 or TRBV6-3 and TRBJ2-5; no definite D call. Trimming left V 7 bases short and J 0 bases short, with 12 bases between. Germline V gives CDR1 MNHEY, CDR2 SVGEGT. This CDR3 has 14 residues. The CDR3, as DNA: TGTGCCAGCAAGACGGAGACATACCAAGAGACCCAGTACTTC. It encodes CASKTETYQETQYF.

The V call is TRBV5-4, the J call TRBJ2-3; D may be TRBD1 or TRBD2 (6 bases each). Germline-derived CDR1 and CDR2 are SGHNT and YYREEE (reference sequence). V was shortened by 1 base and J by 3 bases, with 12 bases between the two germline ends. The CDR3 is 15 amino acids. The CDR3 spells CASSLRGTLTDTQYF. In DNA, the CDR3 is TGTGCCAGCAGCTTGAGGGGGACTCTTACAGATACGCAGTATTTT. Combining the CDR3 with reference TRBV5-4 and TRBJ2-3 gives the whole variable domain ETGVTQSPTHLIKTRGQQVTLRCSSQSGHNTVSWYQQALGQGPQFIFQYYREEENGRGNFPPRFSGLQFPNYSSELNVNALELDDSALYLCASSLRGTLTDTQYFGPGTRLTVL.